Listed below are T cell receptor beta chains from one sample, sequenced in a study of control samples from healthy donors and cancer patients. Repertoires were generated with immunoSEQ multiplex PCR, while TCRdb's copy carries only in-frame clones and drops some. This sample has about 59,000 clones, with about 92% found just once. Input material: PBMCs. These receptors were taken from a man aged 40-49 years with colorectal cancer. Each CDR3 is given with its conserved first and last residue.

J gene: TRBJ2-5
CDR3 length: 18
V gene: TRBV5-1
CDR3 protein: CASSSRPGTTETQETQYF

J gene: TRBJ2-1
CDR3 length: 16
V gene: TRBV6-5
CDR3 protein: CASSYSGLAGGSEQFF

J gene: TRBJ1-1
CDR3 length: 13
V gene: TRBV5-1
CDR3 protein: CASSLSLNTEAFF

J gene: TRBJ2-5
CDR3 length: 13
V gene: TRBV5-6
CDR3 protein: CASSFYSQETQYF

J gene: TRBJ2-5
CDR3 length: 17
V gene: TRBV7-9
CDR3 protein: CASSPNEEGQDQETQYF

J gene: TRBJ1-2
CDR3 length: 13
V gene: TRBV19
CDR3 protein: CASSIYTHYGYTF

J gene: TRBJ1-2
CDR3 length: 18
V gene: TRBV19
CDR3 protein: CASIPDLGRESLRNGYTF

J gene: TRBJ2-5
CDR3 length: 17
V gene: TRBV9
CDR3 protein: CASSPGGGQGYKETQYF

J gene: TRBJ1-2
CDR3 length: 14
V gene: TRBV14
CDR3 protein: CASSLPDTNYGYTF

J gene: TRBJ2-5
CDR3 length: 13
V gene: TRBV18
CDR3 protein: CASSPPSQETQYF

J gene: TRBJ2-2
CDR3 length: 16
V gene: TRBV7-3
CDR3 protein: CASSPRGATNTGELFF

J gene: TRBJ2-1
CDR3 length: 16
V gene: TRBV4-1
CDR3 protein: CASSQAMAVGVGEQFF

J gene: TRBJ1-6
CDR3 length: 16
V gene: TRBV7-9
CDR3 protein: CASSLGRTARNSPLHF

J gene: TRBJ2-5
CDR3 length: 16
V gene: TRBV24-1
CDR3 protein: CATSDYGTGERETQYF

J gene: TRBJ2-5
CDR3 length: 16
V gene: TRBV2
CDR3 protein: CASSEGQGAIGETQYF

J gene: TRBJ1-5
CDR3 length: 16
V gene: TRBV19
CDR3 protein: CASSSNSIGSNQPQHF

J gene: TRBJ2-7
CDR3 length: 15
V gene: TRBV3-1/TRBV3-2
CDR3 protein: CASSQAYRSSYEQYF

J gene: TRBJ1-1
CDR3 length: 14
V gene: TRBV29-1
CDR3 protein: CSVQEGSGNTEAFF

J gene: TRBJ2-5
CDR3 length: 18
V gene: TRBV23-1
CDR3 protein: CASSPLYASGGGKETQYF

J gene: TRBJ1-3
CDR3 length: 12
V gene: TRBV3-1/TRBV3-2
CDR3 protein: CASSQDGNTIYF

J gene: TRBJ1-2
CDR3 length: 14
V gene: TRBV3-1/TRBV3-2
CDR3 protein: CASSQGGQGNGYTF

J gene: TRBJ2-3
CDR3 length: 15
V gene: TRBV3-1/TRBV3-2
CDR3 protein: CASSPRGGLTDTQYF

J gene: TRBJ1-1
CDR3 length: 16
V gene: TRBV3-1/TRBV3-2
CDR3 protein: CASSSGTTLFGTEAFF

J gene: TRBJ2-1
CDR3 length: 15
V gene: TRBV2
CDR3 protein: CASRGGLAEHNEQFF

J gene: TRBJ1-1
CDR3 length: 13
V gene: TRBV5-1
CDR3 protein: CASSLAGNTEAFF

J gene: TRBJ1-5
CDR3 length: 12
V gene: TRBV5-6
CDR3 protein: CASTKRGGPLHF

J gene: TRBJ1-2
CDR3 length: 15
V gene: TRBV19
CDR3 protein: CASRLQGSANYGYTF

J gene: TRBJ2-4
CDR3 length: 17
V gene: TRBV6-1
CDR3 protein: CASSEGSGSVVHDIQYF

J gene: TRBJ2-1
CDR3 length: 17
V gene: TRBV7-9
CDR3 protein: CASSPDRRTGGYNEQFF

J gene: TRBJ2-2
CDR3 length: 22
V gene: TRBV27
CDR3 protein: CASSNYLGRGGSGPANTGELFF

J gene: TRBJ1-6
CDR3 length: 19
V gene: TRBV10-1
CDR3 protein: CASSEKVVGPSSYNSPLHF

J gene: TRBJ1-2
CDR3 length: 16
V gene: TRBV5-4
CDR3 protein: CASSLRSGQGASGYTF

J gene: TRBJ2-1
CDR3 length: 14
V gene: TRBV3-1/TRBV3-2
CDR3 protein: CASSLSGGNNEQFF

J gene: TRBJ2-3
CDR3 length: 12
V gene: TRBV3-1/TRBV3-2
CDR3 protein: CASSHRGDTQYF

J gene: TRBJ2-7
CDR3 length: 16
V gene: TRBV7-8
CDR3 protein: CASSLGTSGGSYEQYF

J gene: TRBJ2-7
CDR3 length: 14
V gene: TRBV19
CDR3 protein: CASSIAGSSYEQYF

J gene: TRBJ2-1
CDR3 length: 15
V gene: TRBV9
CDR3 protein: CASRGNRVFGDEQFF